This TCR beta chain was obtained from a study of cytomegalovirus exposure and HLA in healthy donors. Trimming took 5 bases from V and 10 from J, leaving 15 bases between them. CDR3 size: 13 residues. CDR1 is SGHVS and CDR2 is FQNEAQ in the germline V gene. Sequencing was performed with immunoSEQ multiplex PCR; in TCRdb, only in-frame clones are kept and a portion is missing. This sample has about 260,000 clones, with around 91% found just once. This TCR was recovered from a woman aged 30 to 39 in good health and CMV-seronegative. Sample: PBMCs. The rearrangement joins TRBV7-8 to TRBJ2-1, with unresolved D. The CDR3 spells CASSPPGPTEQFF. For the CDR3, the DNA is TGTGCCAGCAGCCCTCCAGGCCCAACCGAGCAGTTCTTC.